This T cell receptor (beta chain) was obtained from a study of human T cells and chemical hapten exposure. Across the study: Skin of the upper inner arm, roughly 2 cm by roughly 2 cm, received 2% DPC for sensitization.

The time point here: patch test 3, about 24 weeks after DPC sensitization. Treatment indicated: therapeutic diphenylcyclopropenone sensitization with weekly scalp DPC. This clonotype was counted a few times. The CDR3 contains 14 residues. CDR1 and CDR2 from the germline V gene are MDHEN and SYDVKM. V gave up 5 bases and J gave up 5 bases, with 15 bases separating them. MiXCR, run by TCRdb on the RACE reads, gives a single entry per CDR3 protein. The data hold 80,000 to 100,000 distinct CDR3 sequences, with 25% to 35% observed a single time. The chain uses TRBV28 and TRBJ2-5; tentatively, D is TRBD1 (5 bases). Source: whole blood, taken in connection with sensitization to the hapten diphenylcyclopropenone (DPC). The TCR originated in a man aged 35-49 years with alopecia areata. Some clones in this sample may be carry-over from other donors' samples. CDR3 in amino acids: CASSAYRLGETQYF. The CDR3 DNA is TGTGCCAGCAGTGCCTACAGGTTGGGGGAGACCCAGTACTTC.